Presented here are 10 T cell receptor beta chains from one specimen sequenced in a study of blood T cell repertoires in COVID-19. Profiled with immunoSEQ multiplex PCR; TCRdb holds only in-frame clones, not every one. The sample lists more than 85,000 clones; around 82% were seen once. The sample taken for sequencing was peripheral blood. These receptors all come from a woman aged 55-69 years with acute or convalescent COVID-19.

In DNA form, the CDR3 reads TGTGCCAGCAGCCAATTCCCGGGACATCATCAAGAGACCCAGTACTTC. It codes for CASSQFPGHHQETQYF. This chain links TRBV7-9 with TRBJ2-5, with a tentative D call TRBD1 (6 bases). V lost 5 bases to trimming and J lost 2 bases, with 18 bases between them. CDR1 is SEHNR and CDR2 is FQNEAQ in the germline V gene (reference sequence). The CDR3 is 16 residues long. The full variable domain, completed using reference TRBV7-9 and TRBJ2-5, is DTGVSQNPRHKITKRGQNVTFRCDPISEHNRLYWYRQTLGQGPEFLTYFQNEAQLEKSRLLSDRFSAERPKGSFSTLEIQRTEQGDSAMYLCASSQFPGHHQETQYFGPGTRLLVL.

The genes are TRBV28 and TRBJ1-2; D is undetermined. This CDR3 contains 15 residues. Trimming removed 6 bases from V and 12 bases from J, with 26 bases in between. From germline, CDR1 is MDHEN and CDR2 SYDVKM. The CDR3 loop is CASSAPGHLERTNTF. The CDR3 coding sequence is TGTGCCAGCAGCGCCCCAGGCCATCTCGAGCGGACTAACACCTTC.

V usage is TRBV6-5 and J usage is TRBJ1-5; the D gene is possibly TRBD1 (5 bases). This CDR3 comprises 13 residues. Trimming cost V 6 bases and J 6 bases, with 12 bases left between them. Germline lookup yields CDR1 MNHEY and CDR2 SVGAGI. The CDR3 protein is CASRDQGSQPQHF. Here the CDR3 DNA reads TGTGCCAGCAGGGATCAGGGTAGTCAGCCCCAGCATTTT.

The rearrangement links TRBV30 to TRBJ2-7; a possible D gene is TRBD2 (6 bases). Germline lookup yields CDR1 GTSNPN and CDR2 SVGIG (reference sequence). V lost 8 bases to trimming and J lost 0 bases, with 11 bases between them. The CDR3 runs to 12 residues. The CDR3 region has the DNA TGTGCCGGAGGGGACGACTCCTACGAGCAGTACTTC. Protein product: CAGGDDSYEQYF.

The table lists this clone with a count of one. The CDR3 region is CASSMGTDSNQPQHF. CDR3 nucleotide sequence: TGTGCCAGTAGTATGGGGACAGATAGCAATCAGCCCCAGCATTTT. The V gene is TRBV19, the J gene TRBJ1-5, with 7 bases matching TRBD1. Trimming removed 3 bases from V and 0 bases from J; junction bases left unmatched: 2. This CDR3 has 15 residues. The V gene's germline CDR1 is LNHDA and CDR2 SQIVND (reference sequence).

This chain joins TRBV6-1 and TRBJ2-7; D may be TRBD1 (6 bases). The CDR3 has 13 amino acids. Germline V CDR1 and CDR2: MNHNS, SASEGT. V lost 5 bases and J 2 bases, leaving 10 bases between the germline ends. The chain's CDR3 is CASSSQGTYEQYF. As DNA, the CDR3 is TGTGCCAGCAGTTCACAGGGCACCTACGAGCAGTACTTC.

This clone was detected once. The chain uses TRBV7-9 and TRBJ2-1, with TRBD2 matching 11 bases. This CDR3 has 16 amino acids. V dropped 3 bases and J dropped 8; count of bases not matched to a gene: 9. Germline assignment: CDR1 SEHNR and CDR2 FQNEAQ (reference sequence). CDR3 DNA sequence: TGTGCCAGCAGCTTGGCTAGCGGGGGGCCCAGTGATGAGCAGTTCTTC. It codes for CASSLASGGPSDEQFF.

This chain uses TRBV11-2 with TRBJ2-1, with 8 bases that match TRBD2. The CDR3 length is 13 residues. Germline V lookup: CDR1 SGHAT, CDR2 FQNNGV. The V gene end was trimmed by 2 bases and the J gene end by 10 bases; junction bases not matched to a gene: 4. The DNA for the CDR3 is TGTGCCAGCAGCTTACAGATAGCGGGGGAGCAGTTCTTC. The encoded protein is CASSLQIAGEQFF.

This rearrangement joins TRBV2 to TRBJ2-5, with D unclear. Germline CDR1 SNHLY, CDR2 FYNNEI. This CDR3 has 11 residues. V was shortened by 5 bases and J by 2 bases, with 3 bases between the two germline ends. The CDR3 DNA reads as TGTGCCAGCAGTCTACAAGAGACCCAGTACTTC. Translation: CASSLQETQYF.

V is TRBV7-3 and J is TRBJ2-1; possibly TRBD2 for D (5 bases). Germline loops: CDR1 SGHTA, CDR2 FQGTGA. There are 15 residues in the CDR3. V lost 1 base, J lost 5 bases, and 12 bases lay in between. In nucleotides, the CDR3 is TGTGCCAGCAGCTTAAATCAGGCTAGCCACAATGAGCAGTTCTTC. This sequence encodes CASSLNQASHNEQFF.